What follows describes a single T cell receptor beta chain. The trim removed 3 bases at V and 4 bases at J, leaving 6 bases unmatched. This CDR3 region has 15 residues. Germline V gene lookup returns CDR1 DFQATT and CDR2 SNEGSKA (reference sequence). The sample comes from a study of blood T cell repertoires in COVID-19. As handled by the study authors: Reference gene primer amplification yielded estimated nucleated cell counts. Using immunoSEQ multiplex PCR, the repertoire was profiled, and TCRdb retains in-frame clones only, with some absent. Clone size and the V and J calls come from that table; the DNA yielded D and trimming. The table has around 700,000 clones, 75% to 90% seen once.

The sequenced sample consisted of peripheral blood. The receptor comes from a young woman with acute or convalescent COVID-19. The rearrangement joins TRBV20-1 to TRBJ2-3, with 11 bases matching TRBD2. CDR3 region: CSASYPTSGADTQYF. The CDR3 nucleotides are TGCAGTGCTAGTTATCCGACTAGCGGGGCAGATACGCAGTATTTT.